Listed below are T cell receptor beta chains from one sample, sequenced in a study of cytomegalovirus exposure and HLA in healthy donors. Assay: immunoSEQ multiplex PCR; the TCRdb copy retains only in-frame clones and omits some. The sample has nearly 110,000 clones; around four fifths are singletons. Source material: PBMCs. The receptors originated from a man aged 50 to 60 in good health and CMV-seronegative. The CDR3 runs from the conserved cysteine through the conserved F or W. Each record gives: CDR3 length, J gene, V gene, D gene, clone size, CDR3 DNA, CDR3 protein. A D gene is named only where the DNA matches it firmly. Clone sizes are given selectively: once, few, many, or a class where the clone is expanded.

length: 13; J: TRBJ2-7; V: TRBV7-2; D: -; size: -; DNA: TGTGCCAGCAGCCGGGGGAGGAGGTACGAGCAGTACTTC; CDR3: CASSRGRRYEQYF
length: 16; J: TRBJ1-6; V: TRBV11-2; D: -; size: -; DNA: TGTGCCAGCAGCTTAGGTGCCGAGGGGGGGGGATCACCCCTCCACTTT; CDR3: CASSLGAEGGGSPLHF
length: 14; J: TRBJ2-2; V: TRBV19; D: -; size: -; DNA: TGTGCCAGTAGTGTCCGACTGGAAACCGGGGAGCTGTTTTTT; CDR3: CASSVRLETGELFF
length: 15; J: TRBJ2-5; V: TRBV7-8; D: TRBD2; size: -; DNA: TGTGCCAGCAGCCCTCGGACTAGCGGGAAAGAGACCCAGTACTTC; CDR3: CASSPRTSGKETQYF
length: 14; J: TRBJ1-1; V: TRBV29-1; D: -; size: -; DNA: TGCAGCGTTGATAGTGGGCAGGGGAACACTGAAGCTTTCTTT; CDR3: CSVDSGQGNTEAFF
length: 17; J: TRBJ2-3; V: TRBV5-1; D: TRBD1; size: -; DNA: TGCGCCAGCCAGCTAAGAGCCGGGACAGGGGGTATCGATACGCAGTATTTT; CDR3: CASQLRAGTGGIDTQYF
length: 14; J: TRBJ2-1; V: TRBV11-2; D: TRBD2; size: -; DNA: TGTGCCAGCAGCCTAGCGGGGGGGTACAATGAGCAGTTCTTC; CDR3: CASSLAGGYNEQFF
length: 14; J: TRBJ1-2; V: TRBV6-7; D: -; size: -; DNA: TGTGCCAGCAGTTTGGGCAGGAAAAACTATGGCTACACCTTC; CDR3: CASSLGRKNYGYTF
length: 14; J: TRBJ2-7; V: TRBV11-3; D: -; size: -; DNA: TGTGCCAGCAGCTTACAGGGCTACCCCTACGAGCAGTACTTC; CDR3: CASSLQGYPYEQYF
length: 15; J: TRBJ2-1; V: TRBV7-3; D: -; size: -; DNA: TGTGCCAGCAGCTTAGGGGGGGGCCTCTACAATGAGCAGTTCTTC; CDR3: CASSLGGGLYNEQFF
length: 15; J: TRBJ2-3; V: TRBV6-6; D: -; size: -; DNA: TGTGCCAGCAGTTGGCCGGGACAAAATAGGGATACGCAGTATTTT; CDR3: CASSWPGQNRDTQYF
length: 14; J: TRBJ1-3; V: TRBV10-3; D: -; size: -; DNA: TGTGCCATCAGTGGATCGGTCTCTGGAAACACCATATATTTT; CDR3: CAISGSVSGNTIYF
length: 15; J: TRBJ2-7; V: TRBV6-5; D: TRBD2; size: -; DNA: TGTGCCAGCAGTCCCCGGGGGGGGGAGTTCTACGAGCAGTACTTC; CDR3: CASSPRGGEFYEQYF
length: 16; J: TRBJ2-7; V: TRBV7-9; D: TRBD2; size: few; DNA: TGTTCCAGCAGCTTAGCGTACGGGGCGGGGGCCTACGAGCAGTACTTC; CDR3: CSSSLAYGAGAYEQYF
length: 14; J: TRBJ1-6; V: TRBV5-4; D: -; size: -; DNA: TGTGCCAGCAGCCTTAGACCCGCGGATTCACCCCTCCACTTT; CDR3: CASSLRPADSPLHF
length: 18; J: TRBJ2-2; V: TRBV4-1; D: TRBD2; size: few; DNA: TGCGCCAGCAGCCATGTGCCTGGACTAGTACCTCAACCCGGGGAGCTGTTTTTT; CDR3: CASSHVPGLVPQPGELFF
length: 17; J: TRBJ2-5; V: TRBV5-8; D: TRBD2; size: -; DNA: TGTGCCAGCAGCTTGGGGTCGCTAGCGGGGGGCCAAGAGACCCAGTACTTC; CDR3: CASSLGSLAGGQETQYF
length: 16; J: TRBJ1-4; V: TRBV5-1; D: -; size: -; DNA: TGCGCCAGCAGCCAGCCTATACAGGGTTCGGCTGAAAAACTGTTTTTT; CDR3: CASSQPIQGSAEKLFF
length: 16; J: TRBJ1-1; V: TRBV11-2; D: TRBD1; size: -; DNA: TGTGCCAGCAGTTTCGGACAGGGGGGATTGAACACTGAAGCTTTCTTT; CDR3: CASSFGQGGLNTEAFF
length: 14; J: TRBJ2-5; V: TRBV6-1; D: TRBD2; size: -; DNA: TGTGCCAGCAGTGACACGGGGGGGGCAGAGACCCAGTACTTC; CDR3: CASSDTGGAETQYF
length: 15; J: TRBJ1-6; V: TRBV28; D: -; size: -; DNA: TGTGCCAGCAGTTTAACCTTCGGTCTTAATTCACCCCTCCACTTT; CDR3: CASSLTFGLNSPLHF
length: 15; J: TRBJ1-1; V: TRBV2; D: -; size: -; DNA: TGTGCCAGCAGGGGGACTATTGGGAGGGTTACTGAGGCTTTCTTT; CDR3: CASRGTIGRVTEAFF
length: 16; J: TRBJ2-2; V: TRBV5-1; D: -; size: -; DNA: TGCGCCAGCAGCTTGGAGGGGGGGACGAACACCGGGGAGCTGTTTTTT; CDR3: CASSLEGGTNTGELFF
length: 16; J: TRBJ2-5; V: TRBV10-3; D: TRBD1; size: -; DNA: TGTGCCATCAGCAAGGGGACAGGGCGAGGCCAAGAGACCCAGTACTTC; CDR3: CAISKGTGRGQETQYF
length: 16; J: TRBJ2-7; V: TRBV10-3; D: -; size: -; DNA: TGTGCCATCAGTGCTCCGGACAGTGGAGGTTCCTACGAGCAGTACTTC; CDR3: CAISAPDSGGSYEQYF
length: 14; J: TRBJ2-7; V: TRBV7-8; D: -; size: -; DNA: TGTGCCAGCAGCTTTTCCCGGTCCTCCTACGAGCAGTACTTC; CDR3: CASSFSRSSYEQYF
length: 12; J: TRBJ1-1; V: TRBV6-5; D: -; size: -; DNA: TGTGCCAGCAGTCCTGCGACGGGAGACGCTTTCTTT; CDR3: CASSPATGDAFF
length: 13; J: TRBJ2-3; V: TRBV12-5; D: -; size: -; DNA: TGTGCTAGCTCCTACGTGGTCACAGATACGCAGTATTTT; CDR3: CASSYVVTDTQYF
length: 13; J: TRBJ1-5; V: TRBV30; D: TRBD1; size: -; DNA: TGTGCCTGGAGCAGGGGGCTTTATCAGCCCCAGCATTTT; CDR3: CAWSRGLYQPQHF